This TCR beta chain emerged from a study of T-cell memory formation after mild COVID-19. Study details: TCR clusters largely stayed donor specific.

V shed 5 bases, J shed 8 bases, and the junction held 8 bases outside the gene matches. CDR1 and CDR2 from the germline V gene are LNHNV and YYDKDF (reference sequence). This CDR3 spans 14 amino acids. MiXCR, run by TCRdb on the 5' RACE reads, gives a single entry per CDR3 protein. The sample includes roughly 620,000 distinct CDR3 sequences, under 20% seen only once; the top ten take around 13%. The TCR was taken from an adult woman who had mild COVID-19 (a few samples of this study predate the infection). Cell type and time point are not known. The chain couples TRBV15 to TRBJ2-1; 8 bases map to TRBD1. The source material was PBMCs or a T cell subset sorted from them (not recorded which). The chain's CDR3 is CATSGGQGLDEQFF. In DNA form, the CDR3 reads TGTGCCACCAGCGGCGGACAGGGTTTGGATGAGCAGTTCTTC.